These 30 T cell receptor beta chains share one sample of origin, sequenced in a study of T cells in Graves' hyperthyroidism and ophthalmopathy. What was amplified from RNA transcripts were TCR beta CDR3 regions. The HTBI primer set drove a first-round RT-PCR of the TCR CDR3. TCRdb recomputed calls from the multiplex PCR reads with MiXCR, one row per CDR3 protein. The sample has some 420,000 distinct CDR3 sequences, roughly 15% seen once. The sequencing input was blood. These receptors originate from a woman younger than 35 with Graves' hyperthyroidism.

This clonotype was recorded at least ten times. This chain connects TRBV20-1 to TRBJ2-3; 7 bases map to TRBD2. Trimming cost V 1 base and J 7 bases; bases outside gene matches: 17. This CDR3 comprises 17 residues. Per the germline V gene, CDR1 is DFQATT and CDR2 is SNEGSKA (reference sequence). This chain's CDR3 is CSARGEPWTSVSHTQYF. The CDR3 nucleotides read TGCAGTGCTAGAGGAGAACCATGGACTAGTGTATCTCATACGCAGTATTTT.

This clonotype showed up many times. The chain carries TRBV7-2 and TRBJ1-1; D uncertain. Germline values: CDR1 SGHTA, CDR2 FQGNSA. The CDR3 is made up of 13 amino acids. V lost 1 base, J lost 11 bases, and 14 bases lay in between. CDR3 nucleotides: TGTGCCAGCAGCTTAGACCCGGGAAGTGAGGCTTTCTTT. Protein sequence: CASSLDPGSEAFF.

This clonotype turned up a few times. In DNA, the CDR3 is TGCAGTGCCGAAGGGGCACCGGGACCAAGTCGTTATGGCTACACCTTC. Residues: CSAEGAPGPSRYGYTF. The chain has TRBV20-1 and TRBJ1-2; tentatively, D is TRBD1 (5 bases). The CDR3 contains 16 residues. The ends were cut back, 6 bases at V and 5 bases at J, with 25 bases in the middle. Germline assignment: CDR1 DFQATT and CDR2 SNEGSKA (reference sequence).

This clonotype was counted ten times or more. The chain employs TRBV20-1 and TRBJ1-1; D possibly corresponds to TRBD1 (5 bases). Per the germline V gene, CDR1 is DFQATT and CDR2 is SNEGSKA (reference sequence). Trimming removed 3 bases from V and 5 bases from J, with 13 bases in between. CDR3 length equals 13 residues. CDR3 nucleotides: TGCAGTGCTAGTCGCGGGAGGGGAACTGAAGCTTTCTTT. Translation gives CSASRGRGTEAFF.

The rearrangement uses TRBV7-9 and TRBJ1-3; the match to TRBD1 covers 7 bases. Germline V CDR1 and CDR2: SEHNR, FQNEAQ (reference sequence). J lost 0 bases, V lost 5 bases, and 7 bases had no gene match. The CDR3 consists of 16 residues. The CDR3 nucleotides are TGTGCCAGCAGCATGGGACAGACCTACTCTGGAAACACCATATATTTT. This encodes CASSMGQTYSGNTIYF.

This clonotype was observed at least ten times. V usage is TRBV3-1 and J usage is TRBJ2-1, with 10 bases that match TRBD1. CDR1 and CDR2 (germline): LGHDT, YNNKEL (reference sequence). The CDR3 has 15 amino acids. With V trimmed by 5 bases and J by 6 bases, 7 bases remained unmatched. Here the CDR3 DNA reads TGTGCCAGCAGCACTCCGGACAGGGGGGGCAATGAGCAGTTCTTC. This encodes CASSTPDRGGNEQFF.

This clonotype was counted ten times or more. The rearrangement uses TRBV12-3 or TRBV12-4 and TRBJ1-5; D is uncertain. The CDR3 contains 14 residues. V was clipped by 2 bases and J by 3 bases, with 8 bases between them. CDR3 loop: CASSLSDINQPQHF. CDR3 in DNA: TGTGCCAGCAGTTTAAGTGATATCAATCAGCCCCAGCATTTT.

This clonotype appeared a few times. This sequence joins TRBV4-1 and TRBJ2-7, with 16 bases that match TRBD2. CDR1 MGHRA and CDR2 YSYEKL come from the germline V gene. The V and J ends lost 4 bases and 5 bases, in that order; junction bases with no gene match: 5. This CDR3 is built from 16 residues. This CDR3 reads CASSRGLAGGLDEQYF. CDR3 DNA: TGCGCCAGCAGCCGGGGACTAGCGGGAGGGCTCGACGAGCAGTACTTC.

This clonotype came up many times. The junction departs from the called germline gene at one end, perhaps through a read error. V usage is TRBV10-3 and J usage is TRBJ1-2; TRBD1 aligns across 11 bases. The CDR3 is 14 residues long. The germline V gene encodes CDR1 ENHRY and CDR2 SYGVKD. In DNA form, the CDR3 reads TGTGCCAACAGTCCCGGGACAGGGGGATATGGCTACACCTTC. It encodes CANSPGTGGYGYTF.

This chain connects TRBV5-1 to TRBJ2-7; TRBD1 or TRBD2 may be the D gene (6 bases each). V shed 0 bases and J shed 7 bases, with 17 bases lying between them. Germline lookup yields CDR1 SGHRS and CDR2 YFSETQ. The CDR3 covers 15 residues. CDR3 nucleotide sequence: TGCGCCAGCAGCTTGGTAGGGGGGTCGCGAGGGGAGCAGTACTTC. It encodes CASSLVGGSRGEQYF.

The sample holds a few counts of this clonotype. The rearrangement uses TRBV10-1 and TRBJ1-1; D possibly corresponds to TRBD1 (5 bases). The CDR3 is 13 amino acids. The germline V gene has CDR1 WNHNN and CDR2 SYGVQD (reference sequence). V was pared by 7 bases and J by 0 bases, with 9 bases between. In DNA, the CDR3 is TGCGCCAGCAATGACAGACTGAACACTGAAGCTTTCTTT. Translating gives CASNDRLNTEAFF.

The chain links TRBV12-3 or TRBV12-4 to TRBJ2-5, with TRBD1 matching 8 bases. Losses at the gene ends were 5 bases for V and 1 base for J; bases not matched to a gene: 3. The CDR3 extends over 14 amino acids. The CDR3 is CASSHGQGQETQYF. In nucleotides, the CDR3 is TGTGCCAGCAGTCACGGACAGGGCCAAGAGACCCAGTACTTC.

This clonotype was picked up a small number of times. This chain joins TRBV20-1 and TRBJ1-1; maybe TRBD1 (6 bases). V was trimmed by 4 bases and J by 0 bases, leaving 9 bases between them. From germline, CDR1 is DFQATT and CDR2 SNEGSKA (reference sequence). CDR3 length: 13 amino acids. The CDR3 region is CSANGQLNTEAFF. The DNA of the CDR3 is TGCAGTGCTAACGGACAGTTGAACACTGAAGCTTTCTTT.

This clonotype occurred many times. This chain connects TRBV5-6 to TRBJ1-6; D possibly corresponds to TRBD1 (5 bases). V lost 4 bases and J 7 bases, leaving 12 bases between the germline ends. This CDR3 region has 14 residues. CDR1 SGHDT and CDR2 YYEEEE come from the germline V gene. In DNA form, the CDR3 reads TGTGCCAGCAGCCACCTGGGGGGAAATTCACCCCTCCACTTT. Amino acids: CASSHLGGNSPLHF.

The chain employs TRBV5-1 and TRBJ1-2; D is possibly TRBD1 (6 bases). Germline V gene sequence: CDR1 SGHRS, CDR2 YFSETQ. This CDR3 spans 13 amino acids. V was clipped by 3 bases and J by 3 bases, with 9 bases between them. The CDR3 loop reads CASSSGQHYGYTF. The DNA of the CDR3 is TGCGCCAGCAGCTCCGGACAGCACTATGGCTACACCTTC.

This clonotype was found once. The rearrangement links TRBV20-1 to TRBJ2-1; 14 bases fit TRBD2. V gave up 6 bases and J gave up 10 bases; unmatched junction bases: 5. Per the germline V gene, CDR1 is DFQATT and CDR2 is SNEGSKA (reference sequence). The CDR3 length is 13 residues. The CDR3 sequence is CSATGTSGREQFF. The CDR3 DNA is TGCAGTGCAACCGGGACTAGCGGGAGAGAGCAGTTCTTC.

There are many counts of this clonotype. The J gene is TRBJ2-7, the V gene TRBV20-1, with D unclear. Trimming took 0 bases from V and 2 from J, leaving 8 bases between them. The CDR3 loop spans 13 amino acids. Germline CDR1 and CDR2: DFQATT and SNEGSKA (reference sequence). Here the CDR3 DNA reads TGCAGTGCTAGAGACGGTGGAACCTACGAGCAGTACTTC. It codes for CSARDGGTYEQYF.

This clonotype was counted only a few times. V is TRBV19 and J is TRBJ1-5, with D possibly being TRBD1 (6 bases). The CDR3 has 16 residues. CDR1 and CDR2 from the germline V gene are LNHDA and SQIVND (reference sequence). The V and J ends lost 9 bases and 0 bases respectively, with 18 bases between them. In DNA, the CDR3 is TGTGCCAGCACGGACAGCTCATCTAATAGCAATCAGCCCCAGCATTTT. This codes for CASTDSSSNSNQPQHF.

As regards this clonotype: A much larger clone differs from this one at a single base, so this may be a read error. The CDR3 DNA sequence: TGTGCCTGGGGCGGGTCAATACGAAATCAGCCCCAGCATTTT. Protein product: CAWGGSIRNQPQHF. This chain connects TRBV30 to TRBJ1-5; D call uncertain. Deletions cut 5 bases from V and 4 bases from J, with 15 bases between. This CDR3 is 14 amino acids long. CDR1 is GTSNPN and CDR2 is SVGIG in the germline V gene (reference sequence).

The rearrangement joins TRBV15 to TRBJ1-5; TRBD1 is a possible D gene (6 bases). The CDR3 covers 17 residues. V lost 5 bases, J lost 0 bases, and 17 bases lay in between. Germline-derived CDR1 and CDR2 are LNHNV and YYDKDF (reference sequence). The chain's CDR3 is CATSVSRDIDSNQPQHF. CDR3 bases: TGTGCCACCAGCGTAAGCCGGGACATTGATAGCAATCAGCCCCAGCATTTT.

This clonotype has a count of ten or more. The CDR3 spells CSARGFGVDEQFF. CDR3 DNA: TGCAGTGCTAGAGGGTTTGGGGTAGATGAGCAGTTCTTC. The chain recombines TRBV20-1 with TRBJ2-1; D ambiguous. V lost 1 base and J 8 bases, leaving 12 bases between the germline ends. This CDR3 spans 13 amino acids. The germline V gene has CDR1 DFQATT and CDR2 SNEGSKA (reference sequence).

This sequence joins TRBV2 and TRBJ2-1, with 9 bases matching TRBD2. CDR3 length: 11 amino acids. CDR1 and CDR2 (germline): SNHLY, FYNNEI. Unmatched junction bases numbered 4, after V lost 4 bases and J lost 15 bases. The CDR3 nucleotides are TGTGCCAGCAGTGGGACTAGCGATCCGTTCTTC. Amino acids: CASSGTSDPFF.

This clonotype was recorded many times. CDR3 DNA: TGTGCCAGCAGTTCGCAGGGAACTCATGAAGCTTTCTTT. It encodes CASSSQGTHEAFF. The chain uses TRBV6-2 or TRBV6-3 and TRBJ1-1; D is possibly TRBD1 (5 bases). Trimming cost V 4 bases and J 7 bases, with 13 bases left between them. Germline V lookup: CDR1 MNHEY, CDR2 SVGEGT. There are 13 residues in the CDR3.

This chain uses TRBV25-1 with TRBJ1-4; D unclear. V was pared by 4 bases and J by 7 bases, with 10 bases between. There are 13 residues in the CDR3. The germline CDR1 and CDR2 sequences are MGHDK and SYGVNS. CDR3 loop: CASSVQVGEKLFF. The CDR3 DNA reads as TGTGCCAGCAGTGTTCAGGTCGGTGAAAAACTGTTTTTT.

This clonotype was seen repeatedly, ten times or more. The gene calls are TRBV20-1 and TRBJ1-2; D call uncertain. V was clipped by 1 base and J by 10 bases, with 16 bases between them. Germline assignment: CDR1 DFQATT and CDR2 SNEGSKA (reference sequence). The CDR3 sequence is 13 residues long. CDR3 DNA sequence: TGCAGTGCTAGAGCCGAATTAGGGAACTTCTACACCTTC. It codes for CSARAELGNFYTF.

This clonotype has at least ten counts. The gene calls are TRBV5-1 and TRBJ2-1; D possibly matches TRBD1 or TRBD2 (6 bases each). V was shortened by 0 bases and J by 4 bases, with 17 bases between the two germline ends. This CDR3 region has 17 residues. Looked up from germline, CDR1 is SGHRS and CDR2 is YFSETQ. The CDR3 is CASSLAGAKGVYNEQFF. The CDR3 DNA follows: TGCGCCAGCAGCTTGGCGGGGGCCAAGGGGGTTTACAATGAGCAGTTCTTC.

This clonotype has ten or more counts. The chain carries TRBV12-3 or TRBV12-4 and TRBJ1-1; a possible D gene is TRBD1 (6 bases). V lost 3 bases and J lost 4, with 9 bases in between. This CDR3 is built from 13 residues. The CDR3 DNA follows: TGTGCCAGCAGTTTTGGGGGCGGCACTGAAGCTTTCTTT. Translating it yields CASSFGGGTEAFF.

The chain is built from TRBV28 and TRBJ2-1; tentatively, D is TRBD2 (7 bases). CDR1 is MDHEN and CDR2 is SYDVKM in the germline V gene. The CDR3 extends over 11 amino acids. The CDR3 spells CAWAGANEQFF. The DNA for the CDR3 is TGTGCTTGGGCGGGGGCGAATGAGCAGTTCTTC.

The chain employs TRBV4-2 and TRBJ1-3; D uncertain. Deletions cut 1 base from V and 0 bases from J, with 10 bases between. Germline V CDR1 and CDR2: LGHNA, YNFKEQ. This CDR3 has 16 amino acids. CDR3 amino acids: CASSQATSYSGNTIYF. The DNA for the CDR3 is TGTGCCAGCAGCCAAGCCACATCCTACTCTGGAAACACCATATATTTT.

This clonotype was found many times. Here the CDR3 reads CASSPDRSSYEQYF. The CDR3 nucleotides read TGTGCCAGCAGTCCGGACAGGAGCTCCTACGAGCAGTACTTC. The chain recombines TRBV2 with TRBJ2-7, with 7 bases matching TRBD1. Germline V gene data show CDR1 as SNHLY and CDR2 as FYNNEI. After removal of 5 bases from V and 0 bases from J, the junction contained 4 bases not matched to a gene. This CDR3 is built from 14 residues.